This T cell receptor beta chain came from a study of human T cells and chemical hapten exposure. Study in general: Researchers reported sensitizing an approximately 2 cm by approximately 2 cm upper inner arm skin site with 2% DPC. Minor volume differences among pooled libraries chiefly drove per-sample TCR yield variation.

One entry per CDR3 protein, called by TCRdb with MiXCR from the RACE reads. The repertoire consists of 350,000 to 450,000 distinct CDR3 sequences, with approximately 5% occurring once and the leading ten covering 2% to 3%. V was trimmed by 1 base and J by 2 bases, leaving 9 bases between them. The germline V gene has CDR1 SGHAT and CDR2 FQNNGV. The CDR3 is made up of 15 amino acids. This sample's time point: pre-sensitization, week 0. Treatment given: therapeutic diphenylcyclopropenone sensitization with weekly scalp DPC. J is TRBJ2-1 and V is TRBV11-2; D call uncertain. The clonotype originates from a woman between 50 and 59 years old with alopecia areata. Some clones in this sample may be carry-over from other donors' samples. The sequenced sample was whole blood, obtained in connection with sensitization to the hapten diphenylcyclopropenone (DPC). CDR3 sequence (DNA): TGTGCCAGCAGCTTAGGTGCCGGAACCTACAATGAGCAGTTCTTC. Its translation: CASSLGAGTYNEQFF.